Below, 22 T cell receptor beta chains from the same sample are listed, as sequenced in a study of blood T cell repertoires in COVID-19. Clones were read by immunoSEQ multiplex PCR, and TCRdb kept only the in-frame ones, dropping some. This sample has about 83,000 clones, with about 88% found just once. The specimen was peripheral blood. These receptors all stem from a human donor in a cohort sampled during active COVID-19.

The V and J genes are TRBV7-7 and TRBJ1-4; the match to TRBD1 covers 7 bases. The CDR3 runs to 17 residues. CDR1 is SSHAT, CDR2 FNYEAQ, per germline (reference sequence). With 1 base clipped from V and 5 bases from J, the junction kept 10 bases outside the gene matches. CDR3 loop: CASSLGPTGQRNEKLFF. The CDR3 nucleotides read TGTGCCAGCAGCTTAGGTCCCACGGGACAGAGGAATGAAAAACTGTTTTTT.

V is TRBV5-1 and J is TRBJ2-2; 7 nucleotides match TRBD1. CDR3 size: 15 residues. Germline lookup yields CDR1 SGHRS and CDR2 YFSETQ. Losses at the gene ends were 4 bases for V and 0 bases for J; bases not matched to a gene: 3. DNA for the CDR3: TGCGCCAGCAGCCGGACAGGAACGAACACCGGGGAGCTGTTTTTT. Amino acid sequence: CASSRTGTNTGELFF. Full variable domain (remainder filled in from reference TRBV5-1 and TRBJ2-2): KAGVTQTPRYLIKTRGQQVTLSCSPISGHRSVSWYQQTPGQGLQFLFEYFSETQRNKGNFPGRFSGRQFSNSRSEMNVSTLELGDSALYLCASSRTGTNTGELFFGEGSRLTVL.

This chain connects TRBV19 to TRBJ1-1; 10 nucleotides line up with TRBD1. The germline V gene has CDR1 LNHDA and CDR2 SQIVND (reference sequence). The V and J ends lost 11 bases and 4 bases, in that order; junction bases with no gene match: 7. The CDR3 totals 13 residues. CDR3 amino acids: CASGDRGFTEAFF. The CDR3 nucleotides are TGTGCCTCGGGGGACAGGGGTTTCACTGAAGCTTTCTTT. The full variable domain, its missing parts supplied by reference TRBV19 and TRBJ1-1, is DGGITQSPKYLFRKEGQNVTLSCEQNLNHDAMYWYRQDPGQGLRLIYYSQIVNDFQKGDIAEGYSVSREKKESFPLTVTSAQKNPTAFYLCASGDRGFTEAFFGQGTRLTVV.

The chain combines TRBV2 with TRBJ1-2; 10 bases are a match to TRBD1. With 6 bases clipped from V and 4 bases from J, the junction kept 5 bases outside the gene matches. The germline gives CDR1 SNHLY, CDR2 FYNNEI. This CDR3 spans 14 amino acids. CDR3 bases: TGTGCCAGCAGACAGGGACAGGGGCCCTATGGCTACACCTTC. The encoded protein is CASRQGQGPYGYTF.

V and J are TRBV10-3 and TRBJ2-3; no clear D. The CDR3 is 13 amino acids. The V end was cut by 8 bases, the J end by 4 bases, with 13 bases between. Germline loops: CDR1 ENHRY, CDR2 SYGVKD. The CDR3 coding sequence is TGTGCCATCGCACCCGACTCGGCAGATACGCAGTATTTT. Translated: CAIAPDSADTQYF.

The V call is TRBV18, the J call TRBJ2-1; 10 bases fit TRBD2. V dropped 6 bases and J dropped 3; count of bases not matched to a gene: 5. Germline CDR1 is KGHSH and CDR2 is LQKENI. The CDR3 has 15 amino acids. In DNA, the CDR3 is TGTGCCAGCTCCTCCAGCGGGAGGGACTACAATGAGCAGTTCTTC. It encodes CASSSSGRDYNEQFF.

The V call is TRBV5-4, the J call TRBJ2-1; 9 bases line up with TRBD2. The CDR3 is 14 residues long. Trimming took 4 bases from V and 10 from J; bases not matched to a gene: 9. CDR1 is SGHNT and CDR2 is YYREEE in the germline V gene (reference sequence). The CDR3 DNA sequence: TGTGCCAGCAGCCCGCCGCTAGCGGGAAGCGAGCAGTTCTTC. Amino acids: CASSPPLAGSEQFF.

Only one count was recorded for this clone. The chain is built from TRBV5-1 and TRBJ1-6, with D perhaps matching TRBD1 (5 bases). V was cut by 4 bases and J by 8 bases, with 10 bases left in between. CDR1 and CDR2 from the germline V gene are SGHRS and YFSETQ. The length of the CDR3 is 13 residues. The CDR3 sequence: CASSVGGDSPLHF. The CDR3 DNA is TGCGCCAGCAGCGTGGGGGGGGATTCACCCCTCCACTTT.

The chain has TRBV6-5 and TRBJ1-2, with D unresolved. Per the germline V gene, CDR1 is MNHEY and CDR2 is SVGAGI. V lost 6 bases, J lost 5 bases, and 13 bases lay in between. This CDR3 is built from 13 residues. CDR3 bases: TGTGCCAGCAGGCCGCCGGGGTTGTATGGCTACACCTTC. Protein: CASRPPGLYGYTF.

This clone was detected only once. The DNA of the CDR3 is TGTGCCAGCAGCTTTGGGATTAGCGGGAGCGCCTACAATGAGCAGTTCTTC. Its protein is CASSFGISGSAYNEQFF. The rearrangement links TRBV5-8 to TRBJ2-1; 9 bases are a match to TRBD2. The CDR3 has 17 residues. Germline CDR1 SGHTS, CDR2 YDEGEE. V lost 2 bases, J lost 2 bases, and 8 bases stayed unmatched.

This CDR3 is CASSYLQGPYEQYF. In nucleotides, the CDR3 is TGTGCCAGCAGTTACCTGCAGGGCCCCTACGAGCAGTACTTC. The V gene is TRBV6-5, the J gene TRBJ2-7; possible D gene TRBD1, 5 bases. Germline V gene sequence: CDR1 MNHEY, CDR2 SVGAGI. V lost 2 bases to trimming and J lost 2 bases, with 10 bases between them. The length of the CDR3 is 14 residues.

This clone was detected only once. This sample also contains other DNA sequences that code for the same CDR3. V usage is TRBV11-2 and J usage is TRBJ2-1; a weak D match, TRBD1 (5 bases). The CDR3 contains 13 residues. Trimming left V 1 base short and J 5 bases short, with 6 bases between. Germline CDR1 reads SGHAT; CDR2 reads FQNNGV. In DNA form, the CDR3 reads TGTGCCAGCAGCTTAGGACAGAACAATGAGCAGTTCTTC. Protein: CASSLGQNNEQFF.

The CDR3 here is CASSPQRTGPQHF. The DNA for the CDR3 is TGTGCCAGCAGCCCCCAGAGGACTGGGCCCCAGCATTTT. V is TRBV5-6 and J is TRBJ1-5; D is uncertain. Deletions cut 4 bases from V and 9 bases from J, with 14 bases between. Germline lookup yields CDR1 SGHDT and CDR2 YYEEEE. The CDR3 is 13 residues long.

Concerning this clone: With a much larger clone just one base away, this may be a read error. The sample contains more than one DNA sequence encoding this CDR3. The V call is TRBV3-1 (or the pseudogene TRBV3-2), the J call TRBJ2-1; 11 nucleotides line up with TRBD1. Germline CDR1 and CDR2: LGHDT and YNNKEL (reference sequence). The CDR3 has 14 amino acids. CDR3 sequence: CASSRGQGVYEQFF. In nucleotides, the CDR3 is TGTGCCAGTAGCCGGGGACAGGGGGTCTATGAGCAGTTCTTC.

This clone has a handful of counts. The V call is TRBV6-2 or TRBV6-3, the J call TRBJ2-1, with 8 bases lining up with TRBD2. V gave up 5 bases and J gave up 3 bases; unmatched junction bases: 6. From germline, CDR1 is MNHEY and CDR2 SVGEGT. The CDR3 consists of 15 residues. The CDR3 sequence: CASSPRLAIYNEQFF. CDR3 coding DNA: TGTGCCAGCAGTCCCCGACTAGCGATCTACAATGAGCAGTTCTTC.

V gene TRBV5-8 combines with J gene TRBJ1-4; D gene uncertain. Germline-derived CDR1 and CDR2 are SGHTS and YDEGEE. V gave up 4 bases and J gave up 0 bases, with 10 bases separating them. There are 15 residues in the CDR3. The CDR3 DNA follows: TGTGCCAGCAGCCCCCTGTATGCAACTAATGAAAAACTGTTTTTT. It encodes CASSPLYATNEKLFF.

This clone was seen once. This chain joins TRBV2 and TRBJ2-1; TRBD2 matches 14 bases. The CDR3 covers 16 residues. Trimming cost V 2 bases and J 5 bases; bases outside gene matches: 2. From germline, CDR1 is SNHLY and CDR2 FYNNEI. The CDR3 protein is CASSEMGLAGDNEQFF. CDR3 nucleotide sequence: TGTGCCAGCAGTGAAATGGGACTAGCGGGGGACAATGAGCAGTTCTTC. Together with reference TRBV2 and TRBJ2-1, the CDR3 gives the full variable domain: EPEVTQTPSHQVTQMGQEVILRCVPISNHLYFYWYRQILGQKVEFLVSFYNNEISEKSEIFDDQFSVERPDGSNFTLKIRSTKLEDSAMYFCASSEMGLAGDNEQFFGPGTRLTVL.

V usage is TRBV11-3 and J usage is TRBJ2-3, with TRBD1 identical over 12 bases. The CDR3 is 15 residues long. Unmatched junction bases numbered 2, after V lost 1 base and J lost 6 bases. Germline V gene sequence: CDR1 SGHNT, CDR2 YENEEA. CDR3 in DNA: TGTGCCAGCAGCTTAGGAGGGACAGGGGGCGATACGCAGTATTTT. It translates to CASSLGGTGGDTQYF. Supplemented by reference TRBV11-3 and TRBJ2-3, the full variable domain reads EAGVVQSPRYKIIEKKQPVAFWCNPISGHNTLYWYLQNLGQGPELLIRYENEEAVDDSQLPKDRFSAERLKGVDSTLKIQPAELGDSAVYLCASSLGGTGGDTQYFGPGTRLTVL.

In this sample, this clone turned up once. V is TRBV2 and J is TRBJ2-3; D may be TRBD2 (6 bases). CDR3 length equals 16 residues. The V gene lost 6 bases and the J gene lost 4 bases, with 20 bases spanning the gap. Germline CDR1 SNHLY, CDR2 FYNNEI. This chain's CDR3 is CASRFRLVRDSDTQYF. CDR3 DNA: TGTGCCAGCAGGTTCAGACTAGTGCGGGATTCAGATACGCAGTATTTT.

The V and J genes are TRBV5-1 and TRBJ2-1; a weak D match, TRBD2 (6 bases). Trimming shortened V by 1 base and J by 2 bases, and 10 bases separated the two germline ends. Germline-derived CDR1 and CDR2 are SGHRS and YFSETQ. The CDR3 runs to 15 residues. Here the CDR3 DNA reads TGCGCCAGCAGCTTGCTGGGGGGAGCCTACAATGAGCAGTTCTTC. Translated: CASSLLGGAYNEQFF.

CDR3 bases: TGTGCCAGCAGTGAATCCCCTTCGGATACGCAGTATTTT. Translating gives CASSESPSDTQYF. The V and J genes are TRBV25-1 and TRBJ2-3, with D unclear. The CDR3 is 13 residues long. CDR1 MGHDK and CDR2 SYGVNS come from the germline V gene. Trimming left V 1 base short and J 6 bases short, with 8 bases between. Variable domain in full (rest from reference TRBV25-1 and TRBJ2-3): EADIYQTPRYLVIGTGKKITLECSQTMGHDKMYWYQQDPGMELHLIHYSYGVNSTEKGDLSSESTVSRIRTEHFPLTLESARPSHTSQYLCASSESPSDTQYFGPGTRLTVL.

V gene TRBV5-1 combines with J gene TRBJ2-5; the match to TRBD2 covers 8 bases. Germline V gene data show CDR1 as SGHRS and CDR2 as YFSETQ. The CDR3 sequence is 15 residues long. The V segment lost 4 bases and the J segment 1 base; nucleotides outside the gene matches: 6. In nucleotides, the CDR3 is TGCGCCAGCAGCGATACTAGCGGACTCCAAGAGACCCAGTACTTC. Amino acids: CASSDTSGLQETQYF.